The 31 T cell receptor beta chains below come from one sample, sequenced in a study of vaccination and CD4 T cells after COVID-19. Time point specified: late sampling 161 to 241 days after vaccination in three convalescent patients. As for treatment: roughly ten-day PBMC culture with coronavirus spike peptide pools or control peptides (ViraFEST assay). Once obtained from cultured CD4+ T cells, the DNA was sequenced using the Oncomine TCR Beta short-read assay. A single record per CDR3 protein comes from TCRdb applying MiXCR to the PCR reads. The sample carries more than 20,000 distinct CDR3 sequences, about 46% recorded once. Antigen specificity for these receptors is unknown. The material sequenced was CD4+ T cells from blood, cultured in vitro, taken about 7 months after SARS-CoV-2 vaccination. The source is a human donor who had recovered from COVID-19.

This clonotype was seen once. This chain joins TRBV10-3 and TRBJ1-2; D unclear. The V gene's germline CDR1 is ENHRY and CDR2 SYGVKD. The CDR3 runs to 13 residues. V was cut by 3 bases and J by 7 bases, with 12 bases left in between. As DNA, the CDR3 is TGTGCCATCAGTGACGCAATCTCGGGTGGCTACACCTTC. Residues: CAISDAISGGYTF.

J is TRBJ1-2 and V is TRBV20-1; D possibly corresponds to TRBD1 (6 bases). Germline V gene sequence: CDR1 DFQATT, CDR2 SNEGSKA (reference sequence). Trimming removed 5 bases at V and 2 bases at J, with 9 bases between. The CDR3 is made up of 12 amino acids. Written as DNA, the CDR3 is TGCAGTGCTTGGACAGCGAACTATGGCTACACCTTC. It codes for CSAWTANYGYTF.

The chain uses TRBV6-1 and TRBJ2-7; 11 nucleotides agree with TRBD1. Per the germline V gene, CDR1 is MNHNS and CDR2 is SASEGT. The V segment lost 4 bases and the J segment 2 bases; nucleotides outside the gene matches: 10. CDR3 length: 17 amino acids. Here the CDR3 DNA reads TGTGCCAGCAGTGCCAGGCCCCCGGGACAGGGGGCCTACGAGCAGTACTTC. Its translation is CASSARPPGQGAYEQYF.

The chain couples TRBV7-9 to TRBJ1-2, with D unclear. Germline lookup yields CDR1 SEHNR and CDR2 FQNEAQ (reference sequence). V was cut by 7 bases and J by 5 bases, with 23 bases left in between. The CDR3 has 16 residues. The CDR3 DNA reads TGTGCCAGCACCATCAAAGCCCCGGGAGGGATTTATGGCTACACCTTC. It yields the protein CASTIKAPGGIYGYTF. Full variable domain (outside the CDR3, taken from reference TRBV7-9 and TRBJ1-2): DTGVSQNPRHKITKRGQNVTFRCDPISEHNRLYWYRQTLGQGPEFLTYFQNEAQLEKSRLLSDRFSAERPKGSFSTLEIQRTEQGDSAMYLCASTIKAPGGIYGYTFGSGTRLTVV.

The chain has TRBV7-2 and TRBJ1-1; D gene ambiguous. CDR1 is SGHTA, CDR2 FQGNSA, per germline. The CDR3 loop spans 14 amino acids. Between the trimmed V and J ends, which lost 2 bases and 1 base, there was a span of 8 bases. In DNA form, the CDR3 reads TGTGCCAGCAGCTTATTAGGCTCGAACACTGAAGCTTTCTTT. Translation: CASSLLGSNTEAFF.

The CDR3 spells CSARAPTSTDTQYF. CDR3 DNA: TGCAGTGCTAGAGCCCCTACTAGCACAGATACGCAGTATTTT. The chain has TRBV20-1 and TRBJ2-3; D gene ambiguous. This CDR3 has 14 residues. The germline CDR1 and CDR2 sequences are DFQATT and SNEGSKA (reference sequence). Trimming left V 1 base short and J 0 bases short, with 8 bases between.

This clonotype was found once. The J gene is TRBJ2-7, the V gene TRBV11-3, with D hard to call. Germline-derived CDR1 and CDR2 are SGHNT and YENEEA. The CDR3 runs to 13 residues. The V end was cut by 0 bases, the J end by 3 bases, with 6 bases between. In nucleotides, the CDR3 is TGTGCCAGCAGCTTAGATTCGAACTACGAGCAGTACTTC. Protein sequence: CASSLDSNYEQYF.

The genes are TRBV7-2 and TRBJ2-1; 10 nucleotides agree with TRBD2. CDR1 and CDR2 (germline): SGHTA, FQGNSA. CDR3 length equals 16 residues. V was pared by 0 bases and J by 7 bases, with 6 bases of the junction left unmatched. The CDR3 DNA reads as TGTGCCAGCAGCTTAGCGGAGCGGGGGGGTCCGAATGAGCAGTTCTTC. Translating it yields CASSLAERGGPNEQFF.

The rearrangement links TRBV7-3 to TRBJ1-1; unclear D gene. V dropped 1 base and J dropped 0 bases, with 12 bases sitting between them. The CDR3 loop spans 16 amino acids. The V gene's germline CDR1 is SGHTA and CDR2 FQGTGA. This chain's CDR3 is CASSLIRVGVNTEAFF. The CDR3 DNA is TGTGCCAGCAGCTTAATTCGAGTGGGAGTGAACACTGAAGCTTTCTTT.

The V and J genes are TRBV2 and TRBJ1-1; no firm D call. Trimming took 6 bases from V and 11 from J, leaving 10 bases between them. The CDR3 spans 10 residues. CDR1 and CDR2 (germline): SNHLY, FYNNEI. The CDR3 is CASREVGAFF. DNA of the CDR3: TGTGCCAGCAGAGAGGTGGGGGCTTTCTTT.

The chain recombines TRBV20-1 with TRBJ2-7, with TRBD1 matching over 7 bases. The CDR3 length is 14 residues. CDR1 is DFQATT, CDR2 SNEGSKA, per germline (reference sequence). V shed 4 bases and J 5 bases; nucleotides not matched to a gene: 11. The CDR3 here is CSATRGQFGHEQYF. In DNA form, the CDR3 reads TGCAGTGCTACAAGGGGACAGTTTGGGCACGAGCAGTACTTC.

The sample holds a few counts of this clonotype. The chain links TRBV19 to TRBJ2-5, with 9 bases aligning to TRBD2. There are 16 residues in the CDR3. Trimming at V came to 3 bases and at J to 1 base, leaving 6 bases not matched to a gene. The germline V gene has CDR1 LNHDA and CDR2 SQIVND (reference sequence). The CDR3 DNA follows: TGTGCCAGTAGTATGTGGCGGGGGGGTACCCAAGAGACCCAGTACTTC. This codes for CASSMWRGGTQETQYF.

The CDR3 sequence: CASSLVSGNYGYTF. In DNA, the CDR3 is TGTGCCAGCAGCTTAGTGTCAGGGAACTATGGCTACACCTTC. The chain is built from TRBV7-9 and TRBJ1-2, with D tentatively TRBD1 (5 bases). V lost 1 base and J lost 2, with 8 bases in between. In germline, CDR1 is SEHNR, CDR2 FQNEAQ (reference sequence). The CDR3 covers 14 residues. Variable domain in full (rest from reference TRBV7-9 and TRBJ1-2): DTGVSQNPRHKITKRGQNVTFRCDPISEHNRLYWYRQTLGQGPEFLTYFQNEAQLEKSRLLSDRFSAERPKGSFSTLEIQRTEQGDSAMYLCASSLVSGNYGYTFGSGTRLTVV.

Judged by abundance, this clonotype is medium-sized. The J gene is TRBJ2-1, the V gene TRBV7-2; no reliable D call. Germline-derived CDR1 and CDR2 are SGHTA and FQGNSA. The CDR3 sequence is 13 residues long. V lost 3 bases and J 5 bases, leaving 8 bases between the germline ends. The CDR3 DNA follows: TGTGCCAGCAGCTTGCTGGCGCACAATGAGCAGTTCTTC. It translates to CASSLLAHNEQFF.

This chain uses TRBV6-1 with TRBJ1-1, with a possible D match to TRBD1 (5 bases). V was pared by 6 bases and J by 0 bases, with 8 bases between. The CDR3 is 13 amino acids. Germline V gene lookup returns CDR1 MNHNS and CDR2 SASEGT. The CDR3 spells CASSRQMNTEAFF. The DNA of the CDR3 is TGTGCCAGCAGCAGACAGATGAACACTGAAGCTTTCTTT.

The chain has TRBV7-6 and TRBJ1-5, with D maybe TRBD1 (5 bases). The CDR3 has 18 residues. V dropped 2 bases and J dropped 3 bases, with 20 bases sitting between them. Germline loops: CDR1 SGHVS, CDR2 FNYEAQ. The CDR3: CASSLWPQDTLYNQPQHF. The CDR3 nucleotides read TGTGCCAGCAGCTTATGGCCTCAGGACACGCTCTACAATCAGCCCCAGCATTTT.

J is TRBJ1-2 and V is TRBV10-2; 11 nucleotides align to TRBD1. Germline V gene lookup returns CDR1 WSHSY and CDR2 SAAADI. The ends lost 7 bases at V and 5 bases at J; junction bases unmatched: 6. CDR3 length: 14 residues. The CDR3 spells CASMDRDRGYGYTF. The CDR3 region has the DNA TGCGCCAGCATGGACCGGGACAGGGGGTATGGCTACACCTTC.

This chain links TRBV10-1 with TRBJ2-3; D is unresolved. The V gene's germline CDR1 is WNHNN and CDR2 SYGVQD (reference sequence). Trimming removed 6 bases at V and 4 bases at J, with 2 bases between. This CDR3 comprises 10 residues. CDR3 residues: CASRADTQYF. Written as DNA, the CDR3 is TGCGCCAGCAGGGCAGATACGCAGTATTTT.

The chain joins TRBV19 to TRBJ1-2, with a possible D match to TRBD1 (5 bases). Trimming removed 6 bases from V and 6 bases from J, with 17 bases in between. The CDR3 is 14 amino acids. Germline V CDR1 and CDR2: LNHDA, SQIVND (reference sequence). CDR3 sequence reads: CASSPVTRVNGYTF. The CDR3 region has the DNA TGTGCCAGTAGCCCCGTGACCAGGGTTAATGGCTACACCTTC.

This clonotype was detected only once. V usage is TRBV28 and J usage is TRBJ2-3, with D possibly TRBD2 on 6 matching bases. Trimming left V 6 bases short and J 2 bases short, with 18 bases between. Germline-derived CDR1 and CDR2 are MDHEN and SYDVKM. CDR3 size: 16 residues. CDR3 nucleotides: TGTGCCAGCAGGGTCCTGCGGGACCCTCCCACAGATACGCAGTATTTT. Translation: CASRVLRDPPTDTQYF.

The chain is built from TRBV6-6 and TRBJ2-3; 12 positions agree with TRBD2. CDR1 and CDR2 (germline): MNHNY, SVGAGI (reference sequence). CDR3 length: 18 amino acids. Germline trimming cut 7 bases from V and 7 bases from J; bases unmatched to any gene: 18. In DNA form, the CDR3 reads TGTGCCAGCATCCCCAGGGGGGGACTAGCGGGCCACCGGAATACGCAGTATTTT. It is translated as CASIPRGGLAGHRNTQYF.

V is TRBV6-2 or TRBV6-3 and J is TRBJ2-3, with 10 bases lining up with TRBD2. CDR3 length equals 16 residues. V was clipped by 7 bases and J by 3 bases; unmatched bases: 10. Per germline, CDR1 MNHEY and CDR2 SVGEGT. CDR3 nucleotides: TGTGCCAGCACCAGACCGGGACTAGCGACAACAGATACGCAGTATTTT. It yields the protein CASTRPGLATTDTQYF.

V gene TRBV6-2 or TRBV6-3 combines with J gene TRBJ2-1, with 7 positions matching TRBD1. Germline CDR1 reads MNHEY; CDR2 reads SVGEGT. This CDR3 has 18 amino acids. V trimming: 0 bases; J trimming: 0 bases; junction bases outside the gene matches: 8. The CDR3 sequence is CASSYSLKGASSYNEQFF. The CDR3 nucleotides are TGTGCCAGCAGTTACTCGTTGAAGGGGGCCAGCTCCTACAATGAGCAGTTCTTC.

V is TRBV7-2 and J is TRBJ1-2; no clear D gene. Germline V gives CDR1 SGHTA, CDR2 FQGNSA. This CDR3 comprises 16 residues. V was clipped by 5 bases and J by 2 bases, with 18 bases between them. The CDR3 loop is CASSPLVGWNNYGYTF. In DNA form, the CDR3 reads TGTGCCAGCAGCCCCCTGGTGGGGTGGAACAACTATGGCTACACCTTC.

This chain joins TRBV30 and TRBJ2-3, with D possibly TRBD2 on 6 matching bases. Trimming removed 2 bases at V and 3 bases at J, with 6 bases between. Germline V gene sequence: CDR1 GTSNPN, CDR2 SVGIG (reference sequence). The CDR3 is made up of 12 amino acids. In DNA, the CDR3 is TGTGCCTGGAGTCTAGCGACAGATACGCAGTATTTT. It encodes CAWSLATDTQYF.

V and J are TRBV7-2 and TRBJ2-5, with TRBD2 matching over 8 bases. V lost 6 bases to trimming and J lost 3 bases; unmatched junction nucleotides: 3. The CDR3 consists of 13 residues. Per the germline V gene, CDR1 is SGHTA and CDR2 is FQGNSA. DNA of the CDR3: TGTGCCAGCAGTCGGGGGGGGGAAGAGACCCAGTACTTC. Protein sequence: CASSRGGEETQYF.

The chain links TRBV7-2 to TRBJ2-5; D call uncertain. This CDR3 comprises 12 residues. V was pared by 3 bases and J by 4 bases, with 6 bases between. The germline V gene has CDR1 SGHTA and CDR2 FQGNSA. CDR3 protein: CASSFDRETQYF. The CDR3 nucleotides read TGTGCCAGCAGCTTTGATCGAGAGACCCAGTACTTC.

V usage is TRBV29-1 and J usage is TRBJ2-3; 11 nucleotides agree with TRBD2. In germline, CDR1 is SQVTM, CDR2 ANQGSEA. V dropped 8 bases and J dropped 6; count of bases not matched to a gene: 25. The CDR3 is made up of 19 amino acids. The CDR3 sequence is CSPFQATSGARRYWDTQYF. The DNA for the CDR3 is TGCAGCCCCTTTCAAGCGACTAGCGGGGCCCGGCGGTATTGGGATACGCAGTATTTT.

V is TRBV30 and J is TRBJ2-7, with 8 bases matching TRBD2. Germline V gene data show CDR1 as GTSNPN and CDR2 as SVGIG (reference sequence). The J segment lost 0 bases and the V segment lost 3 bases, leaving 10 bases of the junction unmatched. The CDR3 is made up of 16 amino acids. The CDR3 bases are TGTGCCTGGAGGGGGAGGACTAGCCCACCCTCCTACGAGCAGTACTTC. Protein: CAWRGRTSPPSYEQYF.

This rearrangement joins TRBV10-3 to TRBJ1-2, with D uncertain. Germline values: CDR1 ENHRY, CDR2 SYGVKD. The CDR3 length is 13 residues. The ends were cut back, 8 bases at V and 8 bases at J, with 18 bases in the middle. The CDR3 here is CAIRVSAGSGYTF. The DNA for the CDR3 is TGTGCCATCCGGGTTTCGGCGGGATCCGGCTACACCTTC.

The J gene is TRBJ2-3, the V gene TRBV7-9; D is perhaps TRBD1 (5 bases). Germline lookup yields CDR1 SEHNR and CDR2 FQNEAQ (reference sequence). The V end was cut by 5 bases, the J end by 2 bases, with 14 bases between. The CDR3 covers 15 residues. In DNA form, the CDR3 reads TGTGCCAGCAGCCCTAGGGGCGGAAACACAGATACGCAGTATTTT. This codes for CASSPRGGNTDTQYF.